This TCR beta chain was identified in a study of T cells in Graves' hyperthyroidism and ophthalmopathy. The overall study: Initial diagnosis, before any treatment, was when peripheral blood was collected. Findings and caveats of the study: Blood also showed most of the thyroid clonotypes that were expanded above 0.001.

Amplification of TCR beta CDR3 regions was performed using RNA transcripts as template. HTBI primers were used for first-round RT-PCR of the TCR CDR3. In TCRdb, the multiplex PCR reads were re-called with MiXCR into one record per CDR3 protein. The data hold 200,000 or so distinct CDR3 sequences, with approximately 16% observed a single time. Pregnant or lactating patients were excluded, as were those with uncontrolled infection or other autoimmune disease. In its sample, this clonotype was seen many times. Its antigen is not identified. The CDR3 has 15 residues. V lost 2 bases, J lost 3 bases, and 5 bases stayed unmatched. Germline loops: CDR1 SEHNR, CDR2 FQNEAQ (reference sequence).

The rearrangement joins TRBV7-9 to TRBJ2-7; 9 nucleotides match TRBD2. The sequence was collected from a woman aged 50 to 65 with Graves' hyperthyroidism. The material sequenced was blood. The CDR3 protein is CASSLRREGGYEQYF. CDR3 sequence (DNA): TGTGCCAGCAGCTTACGGCGGGAGGGCGGCTACGAGCAGTACTTC.